This passage covers 18 T cell receptor beta chains from one sample sequenced in a study of CD8 T cells in ankylosing spondylitis. From the 5' RACE reads, TCRdb called clonotypes with MiXCR, one entry per CDR3 protein. The repertoire holds around 100,000 distinct CDR3 sequences, with approximately 25% as singletons. Sequencing was performed on synovial fluid, either unsorted or a sorted T cell fraction (not recorded which). These receptors originate from a male donor with ankylosing spondylitis.

There are a few counts of this clonotype. The chain is built from TRBV20-1 and TRBJ2-5, with D possibly TRBD1 on 6 matching bases. The V gene's germline CDR1 is DFQATT and CDR2 SNEGSKA (reference sequence). The CDR3 sequence is 12 residues long. The V end lost 6 bases, the J end lost 2 bases, and 10 bases lay between the germline ends. CDR3 coding DNA: TGCAGTGCCCGGGGACATCAAGAGACCCAGTACTTC. Amino acid sequence: CSARGHQETQYF.

The rearrangement uses TRBV10-3 and TRBJ2-2; 8 positions agree with TRBD1. In germline, CDR1 is ENHRY, CDR2 SYGVKD. Germline trimming cut 6 bases from V and 5 bases from J; bases unmatched to any gene: 8. This CDR3 comprises 15 residues. The CDR3 loop reads CAIRGRQGATGELFF. The CDR3 DNA reads as TGTGCCATCAGAGGGCGGCAGGGGGCGACCGGGGAGCTGTTTTTT.

J is TRBJ1-4 and V is TRBV5-1; D remains unclear. The V end was cut by 5 bases, the J end by 7 bases, with 15 bases between. CDR3 length: 14 residues. Germline CDR1 and CDR2: SGHRS and YFSETQ. Here the CDR3 DNA reads TGCGCCAGCAGGGACCCTGGGGTCAGTGAAAAACTGTTTTTT. Protein product: CASRDPGVSEKLFF.

This clonotype has ten or more counts. The chain has TRBV3-1 and TRBJ1-2; a possible D gene is TRBD1 (5 bases). V was clipped by 0 bases and J by 4 bases, with 9 bases between them. CDR3 length equals 14 residues. Germline V gene sequence: CDR1 LGHDT, CDR2 YNNKEL (reference sequence). The CDR3 nucleotides are TGTGCCAGCAGCCAAGATCAGGGAGGCTATGGCTACACCTTC. Protein: CASSQDQGGYGYTF.

This clonotype was observed a few times. V and J are TRBV7-2 and TRBJ2-1, with D possibly matching TRBD1 (6 bases). Trimming removed 1 base from V and 8 bases from J, with 15 bases in between. Germline V gene data show CDR1 as SGHTA and CDR2 as FQGNSA. CDR3 length equals 15 residues. CDR3 in amino acids: CASSLVVGGVDEQFF. CDR3 nucleotides: TGTGCCAGCAGCTTAGTCGTAGGGGGTGTCGATGAGCAGTTCTTC.

This chain connects TRBV3-1 to TRBJ1-2; 7 nucleotides match TRBD1. This CDR3 is built from 14 residues. Trimming cost V 1 base and J 8 bases; bases outside gene matches: 7. Germline V CDR1 and CDR2: LGHDT, YNNKEL (reference sequence). As DNA, the CDR3 is TGTGCCAGCAGCCAAGCTTCTAGGGGGCAGGGCTACACCTTC. Amino acid sequence: CASSQASRGQGYTF.

This clonotype was recorded at least ten times. V gene TRBV2 combines with J gene TRBJ2-5; either TRBD1 or TRBD2 may supply D (6 bases each). Germline values: CDR1 SNHLY, CDR2 FYNNEI. This CDR3 spans 12 amino acids. V lost 7 bases and J 9 bases, leaving 15 bases between the germline ends. CDR3 sequence: CASTTAGQSQYF. The CDR3 region has the DNA TGTGCCAGCACCACCGCGGGACAATCCCAGTACTTC.

This chain links TRBV7-9 with TRBJ2-5; the D gene is possibly TRBD1 (6 bases). Germline assignment: CDR1 SEHNR and CDR2 FQNEAQ (reference sequence). V lost 6 bases, J lost 5 bases, and 13 bases lay in between. CDR3 size: 13 residues. CDR3 sequence reads: CASRTGNWETQYF. CDR3 coding DNA: TGTGCCAGCAGAACAGGGAATTGGGAGACCCAGTACTTC.

This clonotype was counted at least ten times. The chain uses TRBV12-3 or TRBV12-4 and TRBJ2-7; 9 bases are a match to TRBD1. Trimming removed 7 bases from V and 3 bases from J; junction bases left unmatched: 10. The CDR3 is 15 residues long. The CDR3 protein is CASTPGTGIGYEQYF. The CDR3 DNA is TGTGCCAGCACCCCCGGGACAGGGATCGGCTACGAGCAGTACTTC.

This clonotype was observed at least ten times. The V call is TRBV12-3 or TRBV12-4, the J call TRBJ1-2; 8 nucleotides line up with TRBD1. Losses at the gene ends were 7 bases for V and 4 bases for J; bases not matched to a gene: 14. There are 16 residues in the CDR3. This CDR3 is CASKRAGGESPYGYTF. For the CDR3, the DNA is TGTGCCAGCAAGCGGGCAGGGGGCGAGTCACCCTATGGCTACACCTTC.

CDR3 sequence: CASSLGTANYGYTF. The CDR3 DNA reads TGCGCCAGCAGCTTGGGGACCGCCAACTATGGCTACACCTTC. The chain is built from TRBV5-1 and TRBJ1-2; no clear D. From germline, CDR1 is SGHRS and CDR2 YFSETQ. V was trimmed by 0 bases and J by 2 bases, leaving 8 bases between them. CDR3 length: 14 residues.

J is TRBJ1-5 and V is TRBV6-2 or TRBV6-3; the match to TRBD1 covers 9 bases. V lost 0 bases to trimming and J lost 5 bases; unmatched junction nucleotides: 5. The germline V gene has CDR1 MNHEY and CDR2 SVGEGT. The CDR3 is made up of 16 amino acids. CDR3 nucleotides: TGTGCCAGCAGTTACTCGAGGGACAGGGTTGATCAGCCCCAGCATTTT. It specifies CASSYSRDRVDQPQHF.

The gene calls are TRBV20-1 and TRBJ1-5, with D tentatively TRBD1 (6 bases). CDR3 length: 13 amino acids. Germline V lookup: CDR1 DFQATT, CDR2 SNEGSKA (reference sequence). V was trimmed by 3 bases and J by 0 bases, leaving 6 bases between them. Here the CDR3 DNA reads TGCAGTGCTAGGGGACATAGCAATCAGCCCCAGCATTTT. It translates to CSARGHSNQPQHF.

This clonotype was seen a few times. The chain is built from TRBV29-1 and TRBJ1-2; tentatively, D is TRBD1 (5 bases). CDR1 SQVTM and CDR2 ANQGSEA come from the germline V gene. This CDR3 is built from 12 residues. The V end lost 5 bases, the J end lost 8 bases, and 15 bases lay between the germline ends. The CDR3, as DNA: TGCAGCGTTCCACAGGTCCCCAGAGGCTACACCTTC. Its translation: CSVPQVPRGYTF.

This clonotype was found a few times. The rearrangement links TRBV6-1 to TRBJ1-5; 11 positions match TRBD1. This CDR3 has 14 amino acids. Trimming at V came to 10 bases and at J to 4 bases, leaving 6 bases not matched to a gene. Germline V gives CDR1 MNHNS, CDR2 SASEGT. The CDR3 protein is CATNRDRGNQPQHF. The CDR3 DNA reads TGTGCCACCAACCGGGACAGGGGGAATCAGCCCCAGCATTTT.

The rearrangement uses TRBV29-1 and TRBJ1-1, with 9 nucleotides matching TRBD1. Per germline, CDR1 SQVTM and CDR2 ANQGSEA. V dropped 4 bases and J dropped 3; count of bases not matched to a gene: 6. This CDR3 region has 14 residues. The DNA of the CDR3 is TGCAGCGTTGCCCGGGGGACAGGGTACACTGAAGCTTTCTTT. Translating it yields CSVARGTGYTEAFF.

This clonotype was seen at least ten times. This chain links TRBV12-3 or TRBV12-4 with TRBJ2-1; D unclear. V lost 3 bases and J lost 0, with 6 bases in between. This CDR3 region has 14 residues. The CDR3 DNA is TGTGCCAGCAGTTTCGGAGTCTCCTACAATGAGCAGTTCTTC. Encoded protein: CASSFGVSYNEQFF.

This chain joins TRBV12-3 or TRBV12-4 and TRBJ1-2, with no clear D. Trimming left V 8 bases short and J 3 bases short, with 13 bases between. The CDR3 loop spans 13 amino acids. The CDR3 here is CASGSGGDYGYTF. The CDR3 DNA follows: TGTGCCAGCGGCTCCGGCGGCGACTATGGCTACACCTTC.